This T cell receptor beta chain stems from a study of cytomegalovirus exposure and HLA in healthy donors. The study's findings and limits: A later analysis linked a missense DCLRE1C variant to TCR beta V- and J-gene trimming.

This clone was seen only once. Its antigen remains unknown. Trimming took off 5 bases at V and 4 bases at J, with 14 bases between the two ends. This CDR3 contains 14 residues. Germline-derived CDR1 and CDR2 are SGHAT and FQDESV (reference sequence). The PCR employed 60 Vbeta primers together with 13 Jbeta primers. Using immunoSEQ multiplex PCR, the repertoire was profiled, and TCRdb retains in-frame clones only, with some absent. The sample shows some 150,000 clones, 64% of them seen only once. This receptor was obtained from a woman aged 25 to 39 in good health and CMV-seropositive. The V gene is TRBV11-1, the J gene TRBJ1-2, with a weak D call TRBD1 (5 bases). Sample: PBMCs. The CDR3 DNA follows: TGTGCCAGCAGCCCAGGACAAGGAGCCTATGGCTACACCTTC. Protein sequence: CASSPGQGAYGYTF. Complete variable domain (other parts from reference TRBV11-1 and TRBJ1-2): EAEVAQSPRYKITEKSQAVAFWCDPISGHATLYWYRQILGQGPELLVQFQDESVVDDSQLPKDRFSAERLKGVDSTLKIQPAELGDSAMYLCASSPGQGAYGYTFGSGTRLTVV.